A selection of T cell receptor beta chains follows, all from one sample in a study of blood T cells in healthy people across ages. TCRdb called the 5' RACE reads again in MiXCR, with one record for every CDR3 protein. Among 550,000 to 800,000 distinct CDR3 sequences listed, about a third were seen once. Sequenced: blood. The receptors stem from a woman over 75 in good health. The conserved cysteine and the conserved F or W are not part of the CDR3 here. The order of the fields is CDR3 length, V gene, CDR3 protein.

16 | TRBV20-1 | SASSPGLAGGIQETQY
15 | TRBV3-1 | ASSQENRGSSYNEQF
12 | TRBV28 | ASIDGATNEKLF
13 | TRBV12-3/TRBV12-4 | ASSLDRGPKDEQF
10 | TRBV29-1 | SGEGLAGGQY
18 | TRBV20-1 | SAPRGLVAGDSGHPDTQY
12 | TRBV5-1 | ASSLGAGGTEAF
14 | TRBV20-1 | SARVPGRRLNEKLF
14 | TRBV20-1 | SARDFGAGYQETQY
11 | TRBV19 | ASSSGTRNEQY
11 | TRBV6-1 | ASSHTITYEQY
10 | TRBV11-2 | ASSQSLHTQY
14 | TRBV4-2 | ASSQEIAGESYEQY
13 | TRBV7-2 | ASSLSGTGGGKLF
10 | TRBV6-1 | ASSELGYEQY
10 | TRBV24-1 | ATSDPPYEQF
11 | TRBV30 | AWGGPGGTEAF
14 | TRBV7-7 | ASSLGTKKPKNIQY
15 | TRBV7-9 | ASSPIPQGSLDYGYT
14 | TRBV7-3 | ASSLIGAGPEDTQY
13 | TRBV6-2/TRBV6-3 | ASSYLAVSSYEQY
14 | TRBV6-2/TRBV6-3 | ASSNYREPSYNEQY
15 | TRBV28 | ASTQDRGLLLDTEAF
10 | TRBV7-2 | ASSLDSHGYT
13 | TRBV20-1 | SATAGEYGNSPLH
13 | TRBV3-1 | ASSLPGGVAEKLF
12 | TRBV20-1 | SAEWTSGSNEQF
13 | TRBV15 | ATSRDPRIQETQY
13 | TRBV20-1 | SATQGALAKNIQY
14 | TRBV7-2 | ASSPSIAGSRETQY
15 | TRBV7-2 | ASSLLATSRFSETQY
13 | TRBV7-9 | ASSLAVTLYNEQF
11 | TRBV7-9 | ASSHLSSYEQY
10 | TRBV30 | AWSEGSDTQY
12 | TRBV15 | ATSMYGGGQPQH